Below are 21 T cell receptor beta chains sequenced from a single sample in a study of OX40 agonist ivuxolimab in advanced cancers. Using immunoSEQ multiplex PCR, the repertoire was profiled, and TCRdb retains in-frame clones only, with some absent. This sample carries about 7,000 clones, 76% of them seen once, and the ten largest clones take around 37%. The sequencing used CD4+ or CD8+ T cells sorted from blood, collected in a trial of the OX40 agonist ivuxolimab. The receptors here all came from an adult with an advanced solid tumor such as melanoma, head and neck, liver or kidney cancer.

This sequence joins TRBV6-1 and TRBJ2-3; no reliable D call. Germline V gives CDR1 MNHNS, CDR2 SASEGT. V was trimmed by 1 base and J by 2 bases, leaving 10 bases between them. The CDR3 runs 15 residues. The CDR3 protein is CASSEDFGVTDTQYF. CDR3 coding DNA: TGTGCCAGCAGTGAAGACTTTGGGGTCACAGATACGCAGTATTTT.

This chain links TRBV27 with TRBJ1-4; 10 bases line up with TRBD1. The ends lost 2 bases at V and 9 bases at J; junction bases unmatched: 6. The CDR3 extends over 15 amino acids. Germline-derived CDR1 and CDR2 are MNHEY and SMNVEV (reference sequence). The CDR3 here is CASSLATGGRKKLFF. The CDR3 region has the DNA TGTGCCAGCAGTTTAGCGACAGGGGGCAGGAAAAAACTGTTTTTT.

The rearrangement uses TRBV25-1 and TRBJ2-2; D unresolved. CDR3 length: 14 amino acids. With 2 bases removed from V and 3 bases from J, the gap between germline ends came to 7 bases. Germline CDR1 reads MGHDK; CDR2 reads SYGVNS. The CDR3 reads CASSEGRDTGELFF. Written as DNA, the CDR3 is TGTGCCAGCAGTGAAGGCCGGGACACCGGGGAGCTGTTTTTT.

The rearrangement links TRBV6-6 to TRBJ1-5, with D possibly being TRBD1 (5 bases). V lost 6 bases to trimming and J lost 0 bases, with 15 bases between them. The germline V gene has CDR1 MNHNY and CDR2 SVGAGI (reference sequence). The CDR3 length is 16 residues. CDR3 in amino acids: CASSHLQVYSNQPQHF. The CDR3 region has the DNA TGTGCCAGCAGCCACCTACAGGTCTATAGCAATCAGCCCCAGCATTTT.

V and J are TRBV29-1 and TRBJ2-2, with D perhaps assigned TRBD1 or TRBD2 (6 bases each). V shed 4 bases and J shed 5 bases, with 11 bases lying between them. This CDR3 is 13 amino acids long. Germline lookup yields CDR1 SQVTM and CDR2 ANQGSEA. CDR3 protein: CSVVEGVTGELFF. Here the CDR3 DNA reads TGCAGCGTTGTGGAGGGGGTTACCGGGGAGCTGTTTTTT.

The CDR3 DNA is TGCGCCAGCAGTGAGTCTAGGGGACAGGGAAGGGATGAGCAGTTCTTC. It is translated as CASSESRGQGRDEQFF. The chain employs TRBV10-1 and TRBJ2-1; 9 bases are a match to TRBD1. This CDR3 is built from 16 residues. Germline V gene data show CDR1 as WNHNN and CDR2 as SYGVQD (reference sequence). V lost 0 bases and J lost 8; bases outside the gene matches: 8.

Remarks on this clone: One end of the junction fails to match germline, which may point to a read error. The CDR3 loop reads CAGSYLASSYNEQFF. The CDR3 region has the DNA TGTGCCGGCAGTTACCTCGCCAGCTCCTACAATGAGCAGTTCTTC. The V and J genes are TRBV6-5 and TRBJ2-1; D call uncertain. This CDR3 contains 15 residues. Germline-derived CDR1 and CDR2 are MNHEY and SVGAGI.

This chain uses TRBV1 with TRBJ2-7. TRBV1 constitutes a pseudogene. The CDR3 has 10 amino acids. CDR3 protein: CTRGWYEQYF. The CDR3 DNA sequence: TGCACCAGGGGGTGGTACGAGCAGTACTTC.

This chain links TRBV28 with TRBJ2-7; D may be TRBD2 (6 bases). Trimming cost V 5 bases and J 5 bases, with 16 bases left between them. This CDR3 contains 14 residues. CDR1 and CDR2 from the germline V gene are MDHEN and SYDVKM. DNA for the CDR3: TGTGCCAGCAGTCCGGGTTGGGAGGTCCACGAGCAGTACTTC. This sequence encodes CASSPGWEVHEQYF.

CDR3 in amino acids: CASSDPLLVGNNQPQHF. CDR3 DNA: TGTGCCAGCAGTGACCCGCTTCTGGTCGGGAACAATCAGCCCCAGCATTTT. The chain recombines TRBV6-1 with TRBJ1-5; D unresolved. This CDR3 comprises 17 residues. Trimming pared 3 bases from V and 3 bases from J, leaving 18 bases between. Germline V gene data show CDR1 as MNHNS and CDR2 as SASEGT.

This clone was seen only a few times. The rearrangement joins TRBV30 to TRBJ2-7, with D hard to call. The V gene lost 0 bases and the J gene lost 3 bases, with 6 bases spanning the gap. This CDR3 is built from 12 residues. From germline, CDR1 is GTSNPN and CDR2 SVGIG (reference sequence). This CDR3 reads CAWSVPGYEQYF. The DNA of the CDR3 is TGTGCCTGGAGTGTACCTGGCTACGAGCAGTACTTC.

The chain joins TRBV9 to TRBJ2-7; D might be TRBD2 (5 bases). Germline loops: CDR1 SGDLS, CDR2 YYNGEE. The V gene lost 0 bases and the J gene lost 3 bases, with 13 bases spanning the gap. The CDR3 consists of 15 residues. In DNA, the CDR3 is TGTGCCAGCAGCGTAGGGGTGGGAGAGAACTACGAGCAGTACTTC. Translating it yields CASSVGVGENYEQYF.

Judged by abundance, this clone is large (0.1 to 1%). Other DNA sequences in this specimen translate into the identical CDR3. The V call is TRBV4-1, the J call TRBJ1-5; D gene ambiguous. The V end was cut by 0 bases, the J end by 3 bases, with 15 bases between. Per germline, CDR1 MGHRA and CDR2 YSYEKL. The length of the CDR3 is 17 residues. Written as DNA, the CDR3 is TGCGCCAGCAGCCAAGAGAGCTCCTGGATCCTCAATCAGCCCCAGCATTTT. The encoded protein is CASSQESSWILNQPQHF.

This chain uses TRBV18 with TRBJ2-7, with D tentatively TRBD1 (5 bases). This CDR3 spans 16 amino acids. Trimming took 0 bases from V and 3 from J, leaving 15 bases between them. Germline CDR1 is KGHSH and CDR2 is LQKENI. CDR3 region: CASSPPWQGTGYEQYF. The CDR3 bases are TGTGCCAGCTCACCACCGTGGCAGGGTACGGGCTACGAGCAGTACTTC.

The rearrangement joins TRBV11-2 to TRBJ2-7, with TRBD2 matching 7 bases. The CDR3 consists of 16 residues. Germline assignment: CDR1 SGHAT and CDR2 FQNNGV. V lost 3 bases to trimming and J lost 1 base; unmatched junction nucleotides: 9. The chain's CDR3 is CASSLVRDYGSYEQYF. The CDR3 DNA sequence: TGTGCCAGCAGCTTGGTCCGGGACTACGGGTCCTACGAGCAGTACTTC.

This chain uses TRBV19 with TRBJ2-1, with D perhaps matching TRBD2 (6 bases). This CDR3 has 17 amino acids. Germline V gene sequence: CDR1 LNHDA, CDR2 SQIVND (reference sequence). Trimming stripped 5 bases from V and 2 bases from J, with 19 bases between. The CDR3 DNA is TGTGCCAGTAGTCTCGCGGGGTTTGGGTTACCCTACAATGAGCAGTTCTTC. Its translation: CASSLAGFGLPYNEQFF.

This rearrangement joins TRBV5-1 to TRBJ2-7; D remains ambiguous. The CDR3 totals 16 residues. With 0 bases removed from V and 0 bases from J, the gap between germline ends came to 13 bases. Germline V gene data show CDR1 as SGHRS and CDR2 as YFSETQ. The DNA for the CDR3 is TGCGCCAGCAGCTTGGGAAGGAACCAAGGCTCCTACGAGCAGTACTTC. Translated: CASSLGRNQGSYEQYF.

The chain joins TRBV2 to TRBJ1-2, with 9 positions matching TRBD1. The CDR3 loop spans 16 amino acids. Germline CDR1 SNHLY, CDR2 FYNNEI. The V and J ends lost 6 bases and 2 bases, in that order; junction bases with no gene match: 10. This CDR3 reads CASRPGTGPRNYGYTF. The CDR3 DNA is TGTGCCAGCAGGCCCGGGACAGGGCCCAGGAACTATGGCTACACCTTC. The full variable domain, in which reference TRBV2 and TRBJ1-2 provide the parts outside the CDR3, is EPEVTQTPSHQVTQMGQEVILRCVPISNHLYFYWYRQILGQKVEFLVSFYNNEISEKSEIFDDQFSVERPDGSNFTLKIRSTKLEDSAMYFCASRPGTGPRNYGYTFGSGTRLTVV.

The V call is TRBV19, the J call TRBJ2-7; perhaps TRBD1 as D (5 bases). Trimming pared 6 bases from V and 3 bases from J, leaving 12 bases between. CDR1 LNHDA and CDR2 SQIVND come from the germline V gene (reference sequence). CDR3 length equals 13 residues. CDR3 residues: CASSPGHLYEQYF. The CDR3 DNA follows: TGTGCCAGTAGCCCCGGACACCTCTACGAGCAGTACTTC.

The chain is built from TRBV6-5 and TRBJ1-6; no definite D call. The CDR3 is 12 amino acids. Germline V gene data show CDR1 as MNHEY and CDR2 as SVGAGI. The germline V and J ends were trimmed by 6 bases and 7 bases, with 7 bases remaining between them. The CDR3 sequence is CASRAGNSPLHF. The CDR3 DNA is TGTGCCAGCAGGGCAGGAAATTCACCCCTCCACTTT.

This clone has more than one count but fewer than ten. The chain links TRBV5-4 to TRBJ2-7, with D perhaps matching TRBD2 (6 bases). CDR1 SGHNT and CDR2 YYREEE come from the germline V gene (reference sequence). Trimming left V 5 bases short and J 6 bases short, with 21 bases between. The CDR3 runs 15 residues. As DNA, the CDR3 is TGTGCCAGCAGTTATAGCGGTGGGTTGCGTGGCGAGCAGTACTTC. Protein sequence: CASSYSGGLRGEQYF.